This T cell receptor beta chain was retrieved from a study of shared clonotypes between healthy human individuals. CD45RO-negative cells were positively selected for CCR7, leaving out terminally differentiated effector memory CD45RA+ cells. Study observations and caveats: Among donors, the sharing of clonotypes was expected to be influenced by sequencing depth.

Sequencing was performed with immunoSEQ multiplex PCR; in TCRdb, only in-frame clones are kept and a portion is missing. Among under 2,000,000 clones listed, less than 95% were seen once. To note about this clone: The antigen remains undetermined.

The CDR3 length is 14 residues. Germline CDR1 GTSNPN, CDR2 SVGIG (reference sequence). The V end lost 3 bases, the J end lost 0 bases, and 9 bases lay between the germline ends. The sequenced material came from naive CD8+ T cells sorted from blood. The receptor comes from a man younger than 30 in good health. This chain joins TRBV30 and TRBJ1-5; D unclear. The CDR3: CAWSHGASNQPQHF. The CDR3 nucleotides are TGTGCCTGGAGCCACGGAGCTAGCAATCAGCCCCAGCATTTT.